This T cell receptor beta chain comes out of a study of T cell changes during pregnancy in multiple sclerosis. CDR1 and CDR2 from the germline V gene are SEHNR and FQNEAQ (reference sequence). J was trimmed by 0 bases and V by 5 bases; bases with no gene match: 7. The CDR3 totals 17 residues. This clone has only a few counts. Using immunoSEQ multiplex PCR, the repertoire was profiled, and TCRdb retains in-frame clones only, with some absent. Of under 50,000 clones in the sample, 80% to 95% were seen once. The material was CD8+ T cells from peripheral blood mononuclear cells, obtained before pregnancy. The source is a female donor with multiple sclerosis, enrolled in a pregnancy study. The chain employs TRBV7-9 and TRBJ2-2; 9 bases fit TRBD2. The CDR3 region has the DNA TGTGCCAGCAGCCACCCTAGCGGGGTGTCGAACACCGGGGAGCTGTTTTTT. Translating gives CASSHPSGVSNTGELFF. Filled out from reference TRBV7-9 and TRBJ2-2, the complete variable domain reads DTGVSQNPRHKITKRGQNVTFRCDPISEHNRLYWYRQTLGQGPEFLTYFQNEAQLEKSRLLSDRFSAERPKGSFSTLEIQRTEQGDSAMYLCASSHPSGVSNTGELFFGEGSRLTVL.